One sample yielded the 9 T cell receptor beta chains listed below, sequenced in a study of PD-1 blockade in classical Hodgkin lymphoma. Time point given: cycle 4 day 1 (C4D1), after 6 weeks of nivolumab. There was relapse after autologous stem cell transplantation in every patient, and there was variation in brentuximab vedotin exposure. Magnetic depletion of unwanted cells isolated CD4+ T cells from thawed PBMCs. The protocol was immunoSEQ multiplex PCR, while the TCRdb copy is restricted to in-frame clones and leaves out a portion. The table records about 27,000 clones, 75% to 90% of them present only once. This specimen consisted of CD4+ T cells from blood, obtained before the fourth cycle of nivolumab. The receptors originated from a human donor with classical Hodgkin lymphoma.

The chain links TRBV28 to TRBJ1-4; D may be TRBD1 (5 bases). This CDR3 has 17 residues. V was pared by 6 bases and J by 7 bases, with 24 bases between. The germline CDR1 and CDR2 sequences are MDHEN and SYDVKM. The CDR3 here is CASRAGARRIIREKLFF. Written as DNA, the CDR3 is TGTGCCAGCAGAGCCGGGGCCCGAAGGATTATTCGTGAAAAACTGTTTTTT.

J is TRBJ1-4 and V is TRBV28; D unresolved. Germline lookup yields CDR1 MDHEN and CDR2 SYDVKM. V was shortened by 6 bases and J by 4 bases, with 12 bases between the two germline ends. The CDR3 is made up of 14 amino acids. The CDR3: CASSPSPINEKLFF. Here the CDR3 DNA reads TGTGCCAGCAGCCCAAGTCCAATTAATGAAAAACTGTTTTTT. Filled out from reference TRBV28 and TRBJ1-4, the complete variable domain reads DVKVTQSSRYLVKRTGEKVFLECVQDMDHENMFWYRQDPGLGLRLIYFSYDVKMKEKGDIPEGYSVSREKKERFSLILESASTNQTSMYLCASSPSPINEKLFFGSGTQLSVL.

This rearrangement joins TRBV4-1 to TRBJ2-1; maybe TRBD2 (6 bases). This CDR3 is 17 amino acids long. Germline CDR1 reads MGHRA; CDR2 reads YSYEKL. Trimming stripped 4 bases from V and 5 bases from J, with 21 bases between. CDR3 residues: CASSPGGARKVDNEQFF. The CDR3 DNA reads as TGCGCCAGCAGCCCGGGCGGGGCTAGAAAGGTGGACAATGAGCAGTTCTTC.

V and J are TRBV5-1 and TRBJ1-1; 10 positions agree with TRBD1. The V segment lost 4 bases and the J segment 3 bases; nucleotides outside the gene matches: 6. The germline V gene has CDR1 SGHRS and CDR2 YFSETQ. This CDR3 is built from 15 residues. The CDR3 DNA is TGCGCCAGCAGCAGCCCGGACAGGGGGGACACTGAAGCTTTCTTT. Translated, it gives CASSSPDRGDTEAFF.

The V gene is TRBV25-1, the J gene TRBJ2-2, with D unresolved. The CDR3 is 17 amino acids. Between the trimmed V and J ends, which lost 1 base and 5 bases, there was a span of 17 bases. Germline V gene sequence: CDR1 MGHDK, CDR2 SYGVNS. The CDR3, as DNA: TGTGCCAGCAGTGAATTATCTTTGGTGGATGGTACCGGGGAGCTGTTTTTT. Its protein product is CASSELSLVDGTGELFF.

This sequence joins TRBV7-2 and TRBJ2-2; 8 positions match TRBD1. This CDR3 has 15 amino acids. Germline assignment: CDR1 SGHTA and CDR2 FQGNSA. V was pared by 5 bases and J by 1 base, with 3 bases of the junction left unmatched. The CDR3 nucleotides are TGTGCCAGCAGCCCCGGGACAGGGAACACCGGGGAGCTGTTTTTT. The encoded protein is CASSPGTGNTGELFF.

The rearrangement joins TRBV5-1 to TRBJ2-3; 7 bases agree with TRBD1. Germline values: CDR1 SGHRS, CDR2 YFSETQ. The CDR3 length is 16 residues. Trimming cost V 2 bases and J 4 bases; bases outside gene matches: 10. Written as DNA, the CDR3 is TGCGCCAGCAGCTTTGATACAGGGGTCGGGTCAGATACGCAGTATTTT. Protein: CASSFDTGVGSDTQYF.

The J gene is TRBJ1-5, the V gene TRBV18; unclear D gene. The CDR3 sequence is 15 residues long. Germline values: CDR1 KGHSH, CDR2 LQKENI. Trimming took off 2 bases at V and 1 base at J, with 9 bases between the two ends. The CDR3: CASSPTSQSNQPQHF. CDR3 coding DNA: TGTGCCAGCTCACCAACAAGCCAGAGCAATCAGCCCCAGCATTTT.

The CDR3 DNA is TGTGCCTGGAGGGCGACTGGCACTGAAGCTTTCTTT. Protein sequence: CAWRATGTEAFF. The chain recombines TRBV30 with TRBJ1-1; D unresolved. The V end was cut by 3 bases, the J end by 4 bases, with 9 bases between. This CDR3 spans 12 amino acids. Looked up from germline, CDR1 is GTSNPN and CDR2 is SVGIG (reference sequence).